This TCR beta chain was identified during a study of blood T cell repertoires in COVID-19 (dated by TCRdb to 2019 to 2021). Concerning the study at large: Samples covering the acute and convalescent phases of COVID-19 were provided by collaborators in the United States, Italy and Spain. The samples were drawn from the first 160 participants of the ongoing ImmuneRACE study and from more than 1,000 subjects provided by 6 global collaborators. The material from the prospective study consisted of cDNA or gDNA derived from T cells, B-cell-depleted T cells, or PBMCs. Subjects who had been exposed to COVID-19, were actively infected with it, or had recovered from it provided the deeply sampled blood TCRbeta repertoires that made up the dataset. Where available, HLA class I and class II types were obtained from metadata supplied by the sample provider rather than from assay-based typing. The repertoires were released in a freely available public database intended as a resource for research on the immune response to SARS-CoV-2. The sample metadata nearly always contained a de-identified subject ID, COVID-19 status, age in years and sex.

The CDR3 sequence holds 15 residues, the cysteine and phenylalanine included. Only CDR3 DNA is held: 45 bases, read in frame from base 1. Relative to germline, V is missing 5 bases and J is missing 6 bases, with 5 bases of the junction outside any gene match. In the germline V gene, CDR1 corresponds to SGHAT and CDR2 to FQNNGV. Turning to this clone: This clone's antigen is unknown. No much larger clone exists at a distance of one base, and base qualities are not known.

Collaborating institutions collected whole blood in K2EDTA tubes following their own protocols. For TCRbeta analysis, collaborators shipped samples as frozen whole blood, isolated PBMCs, or DNA extracted from either of those sample types. TCRbeta CDR3 regions were amplified from genomic DNA using the immunoSEQ Assay, a bias-controlled multiplex PCR. In the source study's methods: Nucleated cell counts per sample were estimated from amplification of reference gene primers within the assay. To quantify the absolute abundance of each unique TCRbeta CDR3 rearrangement, sequence reads were collapsed and filtered. For each sample, productive Simpson clonality was calculated as the square root of Simpson's diversity index across productive rearrangements. The immuneACCESS repertoire file appears here via TCRdb, limited to in-frame rearrangements. These files lack a portion of the clones; in checked studies, under half of the deficit traces to unresolved V genes, and the cause of the others is not known. V and J calls and clone size are given by that table; D and trimming were obtained from the DNA. The sample data list some 160,000 clones, and under 85% of these were observed just once. The ten largest clones take up over 6.5% of the sample.

Results the study describes overall, beyond this receptor: The quantity of clinical and demographic metadata differed by source and by participant and was supplied without curation.

The V and J genes are TRBV11-2 and TRBJ2-5; 14 junctional bases match TRBD2. Sequenced material: peripheral blood. This clonotype was sampled from a man aged 50 to 60 with active or convalescent COVID-19. The bases are TGTGCCAGCAGCCGGGGACTAGCGGGAGTTCAGACCCAGTACTTC. It codes for CASSRGLAGVQTQYF.